The rows below give T cell receptor beta chains drawn from one sample of a study of CD8+CD57+ T cells in acquired aplastic anemia. Via MiXCR, TCRdb re-called the reads, giving one row per CDR3 protein. The repertoire holds roughly 160,000 distinct CDR3 sequences, 45% to 55% seen once, with approximately 3% in the top ten. Sequencing was carried out using sorted CD4+, CD8+, or CD8+CD57+ T cells (not recorded which) from PBMCs. The receptor set was obtained from a human donor with aplastic anemia. The CDR3 runs from the conserved cysteine through the conserved F or W. D genes are given only for firm matches. Size is stated for part of the rows, as once, few or many counts, or as a class when the clone is expanded.

V	J	D	size	CDR3	DNA
TRBV25-1	TRBJ2-7	-	-	CASSAYYEQYF	TGTGCCAGCAGTGCCTACTACGAGCAGTACTTC
TRBV6-1	TRBJ2-7	TRBD1	many	CASSPEDREAEQYF	TGTGCCAGCAGTCCCGAGGACAGGGAGGCCGAGCAGTACTTC
TRBV2	TRBJ1-2	-	few	CASSEQDDYGYTF	TGTGCCAGCAGTGAACAGGATGATTATGGCTACACCTTC
TRBV7-9	TRBJ1-2	-	few	CASSLAQNYGYTF	TGTGCCAGCAGCCTTGCACAGAACTATGGCTACACCTTC
TRBV29-1	TRBJ2-1	-	-	CSVRGRATNNEQFF	TGCAGCGTTCGAGGCAGGGCGACGAACAATGAGCAGTTCTTC
TRBV6-5	TRBJ2-5	-	many	CASSSAQRQETQYF	TGTGCCAGCAGTTCCGCCCAGCGTCAAGAGACCCAGTACTTC
TRBV6-4	TRBJ1-1	TRBD1	once	CASSASGGSTEAFF	TGTGCCAGCAGTGCTTCAGGGGGGAGCACTGAAGCTTTCTTT
TRBV5-1	TRBJ1-5	-	-	CASSLVADTQHF	TGCGCCAGCAGCTTGGTAGCAGATACGCAGCATTTT
TRBV29-1	TRBJ1-1	-	-	CSALAWTEAFF	TGCAGCGCCCTGGCCTGGACTGAAGCTTTCTTT
TRBV6-2/TRBV6-3	TRBJ2-2	-	-	CASSYSTSSPTNTGELFF	TGTGCCAGCAGTTACTCGACTTCTAGTCCGACGAACACCGGGGAGCTGTTTTTT
TRBV9	TRBJ2-3	TRBD2	many	CASSERLAGITDTQYF	TGTGCCAGCAGCGAACGACTAGCGGGGATCACAGATACGCAGTATTTT
TRBV2	TRBJ2-7	-	-	CASTTMGEQYF	TGTGCCAGCACCACTATGGGGGAGCAGTACTTC
TRBV20-1	TRBJ2-7	-	many	CSADYGEEGEQYF	TGCAGTGCGGACTACGGGGAGGAGGGCGAGCAGTACTTC
TRBV7-8	TRBJ2-5	TRBD2	-	CASRDPIEAGGQETQYF	TGTGCCAGCAGAGACCCCATAGAAGCGGGAGGTCAAGAGACCCAGTACTTC
TRBV9	TRBJ1-1	-	few	CASIVDEVRTEAFF	TGTGCCAGCATCGTAGACGAGGTACGCACTGAAGCTTTCTTT
TRBV24-1	TRBJ2-5	TRBD2	many	CATSEGASGTYQETQYF	TGTGCCACCAGTGAGGGTGCTAGCGGGACGTACCAAGAGACCCAGTACTTC
TRBV15	TRBJ2-7	TRBD1	-	CATSLGQGSYEQYF	TGTGCCACCAGCCTAGGACAGGGTTCCTACGAGCAGTACTTC
TRBV18	TRBJ2-7	TRBD2	few	CASSRLSGSYEQYF	TGTGCCAGCTCACGGCTTAGCGGGAGCTACGAGCAGTACTTC
TRBV9	TRBJ2-3	TRBD2	many	CASSVDPGGGTDTQYF	TGTGCCAGCAGCGTAGATCCGGGAGGGGGCACAGATACGCAGTATTTT
TRBV10-3	TRBJ2-5	-	-	CAISEVGGETQYF	TGTGCCATCAGCGAGGTAGGGGGAGAGACCCAGTACTTC
TRBV19	TRBJ1-2	-	once	CASSIVARQGGGYTF	TGTGCCAGTAGTATAGTAGCCCGGCAGGGTGGTGGCTACACCTTC
TRBV7-2	TRBJ2-3	-	many	CASSFSGDTQYF	TGTGCCAGCAGCTTTTCCGGGGATACGCAGTATTTT
TRBV6-1	TRBJ1-5	-	many	CASSGSGSLGVQPQHF	TGTGCCAGCAGTGGCTCCGGGTCGCTGGGGGTTCAGCCCCAGCATTTT
TRBV5-1	TRBJ1-4	-	-	CASSLVEGRKLFF	TGCGCCAGCAGCTTGGTTGAGGGGCGGAAACTGTTTTTT
TRBV19	TRBJ2-5	-	-	CASSTQTWLGETQYF	TGTGCCAGTAGTACCCAGACCTGGTTGGGGGAGACCCAGTACTTC
TRBV19	TRBJ2-1	TRBD1	many	CASRAGTGSYNEQFF	TGTGCCAGTAGGGCCGGGACAGGTTCCTACAATGAGCAGTTCTTC
TRBV25-1	TRBJ1-2	-	-	CASSELGSLANYGYTF	TGTGCCAGCAGTGAATTGGGATCCCTAGCTAACTATGGCTACACCTTC
TRBV20-1	TRBJ2-1	TRBD2	-	CSAPKRGASYNEQFF	TGCAGTGCTCCCAAGCGGGGGGCCTCCTACAATGAGCAGTTCTTC
TRBV5-1	TRBJ1-4	-	-	CASSLDMSNEKLFF	TGCGCCAGCAGCCTGGACATGTCTAATGAAAAACTGTTTTTT
TRBV2	TRBJ2-3	-	-	CASTGSSTDTQYF	TGTGCCAGTACAGGATCTAGCACAGATACGCAGTATTTT
TRBV5-1	TRBJ1-1	-	many	CASSLAADRNTEAFF	TGCGCCAGCAGCTTGGCCGCGGACAGGAACACTGAAGCTTTCTTT
TRBV20-1	TRBJ2-1	TRBD2	many	CSARRSSGSGDEQFF	TGCAGTGCTAGAAGGTCTAGCGGGAGCGGCGATGAGCAGTTCTTC